This TCR beta chain is from a study of cytomegalovirus exposure and HLA in healthy donors. For the study at large: Of the donors genotyped, 398 in all, 65% to 90% fell in the Caucasian-associated ancestry cluster. Study-wide points: Most of the TCR beta V segments (in an earlier analysis) were productive either about 87% or about 30% of the time.

Researchers ran the PCR with 60 Vbeta and 13 Jbeta primers. Produced via immunoSEQ multiplex PCR; TCRdb's table is partial and in-frame only. The sample lists 150,000 to 200,000 clones; around 78% were seen once. With regard to this clone: Its antigen is currently unknown.

Sequencing was carried out using PBMCs. This receptor was obtained from a woman in her forties in good health and CMV-seronegative.

CDR3 sequence reads: CASSQEGFAAGGNYGYTF. CDR3 sequence (DNA): TGCGCCAGCAGCCAAGAAGGCTTCGCGGCGGGGGGAAACTATGGCTACACCTTC. V and J are TRBV4-1 and TRBJ1-2, with D possibly matching TRBD1 (5 bases). Germline V gene lookup returns CDR1 MGHRA and CDR2 YSYEKL. The CDR3 totals 18 residues. The V and J ends lost 0 bases and 2 bases respectively, with 19 bases between them.